A single sample is the source of the 32 T cell receptor beta chains below, sequenced in a study of blood T cell repertoires in COVID-19. Generated by immunoSEQ multiplex PCR, the TCRdb table keeps only in-frame clones and is missing some. This repertoire shows 60,000 or so clones, 70% to 90% found once; its top ten account for under 5.5%. Input material: peripheral blood. Source of these receptors: a man aged 55 to 70 with acute or convalescent COVID-19.

The rearrangement links TRBV30 to TRBJ2-2; maybe TRBD2 (5 bases). V was shortened by 1 base and J by 7 bases, with 10 bases between the two germline ends. This CDR3 comprises 13 residues. Germline loops: CDR1 GTSNPN, CDR2 SVGIG (reference sequence). The CDR3 coding sequence is TGTGCCTGGAGTGCGCCGGGGAGCGGGGAGCTGTTTTTT. It encodes CAWSAPGSGELFF.

The chain recombines TRBV30 with TRBJ2-7, with D possibly being TRBD2 (5 bases). The CDR3 spans 14 residues. Germline-derived CDR1 and CDR2 are GTSNPN and SVGIG (reference sequence). Trimming pared 1 base from V and 3 bases from J, leaving 13 bases between. The CDR3 DNA follows: TGTGCCTGGAGTGGTAAGCGGCTCGACTACGAGCAGTACTTC. Amino acids: CAWSGKRLDYEQYF.

V and J are TRBV28 and TRBJ1-4; 11 bases are shared with TRBD1. CDR1 and CDR2 from the germline V gene are MDHEN and SYDVKM. The V segment lost 2 bases and the J segment 4 bases; nucleotides outside the gene matches: 6. The CDR3 extends over 17 amino acids. CDR3 coding DNA: TGTGCCAGCAGTTTAGTCGGACAGGGGGCCCGTAATGAAAAACTGTTTTTT. Amino acid sequence: CASSLVGQGARNEKLFF.

This clone was picked up one time. The V call is TRBV27, the J call TRBJ2-7; TRBD2 agrees at 9 bases. V lost 2 bases to trimming and J lost 2 bases; unmatched junction nucleotides: 10. CDR3 length: 17 amino acids. Per the germline V gene, CDR1 is MNHEY and CDR2 is SMNVEV (reference sequence). The CDR3 region is CASSLLSSSGGTYEQYF. The CDR3 nucleotides read TGTGCCAGCAGTTTACTTTCTTCAAGCGGGGGGACCTACGAGCAGTACTTC.

The chain employs TRBV2 and TRBJ2-5, with 14 bases fitting TRBD2. Germline loops: CDR1 SNHLY, CDR2 FYNNEI. The CDR3 sequence is 19 residues long. The trim removed 2 bases at V and 2 bases at J, leaving 10 bases unmatched. In nucleotides, the CDR3 is TGTGCCAGCAGTGAACTCCCGGGACTAGCGGGAGAGGGGCAAGAGACCCAGTACTTC. Translated, it gives CASSELPGLAGEGQETQYF.

J is TRBJ2-3 and V is TRBV7-9, with unresolved D. V was trimmed by 5 bases and J by 3 bases, leaving 3 bases between them. Germline values: CDR1 SEHNR, CDR2 FQNEAQ (reference sequence). The CDR3 runs 11 residues. CDR3 in amino acids: CASSITDTQYF. The CDR3 nucleotides are TGTGCCAGCAGCATAACAGATACGCAGTATTTT.

The CDR3 here is CAWSPQAYNEQFF. The DNA for the CDR3 is TGTGCCTGGAGTCCCCAGGCGTACAATGAGCAGTTCTTC. V is TRBV30 and J is TRBJ2-1; D unclear. V shed 2 bases and J shed 4 bases, with 9 bases lying between them. Germline V gene lookup returns CDR1 GTSNPN and CDR2 SVGIG (reference sequence). This CDR3 is built from 13 residues. The whole variable domain, remainder taken from reference TRBV30 and TRBJ2-1, is SQTIHQWPATLVQPVGSPLSLECTVEGTSNPNLYWYRQAAGRGLQLLFYSVGIGQISSEVPQNLSASRPQDRQFILSSKKLLLSDSGFYLCAWSPQAYNEQFFGPGTRLTVL.

This chain uses TRBV5-4 with TRBJ1-4; D is unclear. The V end lost 0 bases, the J end lost 8 bases, and 11 bases lay between the germline ends. This CDR3 has 14 amino acids. The germline V gene has CDR1 SGHNT and CDR2 YYREEE (reference sequence). CDR3 amino acids: CASSLDATREKLFF. As DNA, the CDR3 is TGTGCCAGCAGCTTGGACGCCACAAGAGAAAAACTGTTTTTT.

Here the CDR3 reads CAWSLDSRNTGELFF. For the CDR3, the DNA is TGTGCCTGGAGCTTGGACAGCAGGAACACCGGGGAGCTGTTTTTT. The chain is built from TRBV30 and TRBJ2-2; possible D gene TRBD1, 6 bases. The CDR3 is 15 residues long. Looked up from germline, CDR1 is GTSNPN and CDR2 is SVGIG (reference sequence). V shed 3 bases and J shed 1 base, with 12 bases lying between them.

V and J are TRBV3-1 (or the pseudogene TRBV3-2) and TRBJ1-6, with unresolved D. V lost 3 bases and J lost 8, with 14 bases in between. The V gene's germline CDR1 is LGHDT and CDR2 YNNKEL (reference sequence). The CDR3 loop spans 15 amino acids. CDR3 loop: CASSHPGREDSPLHF. Written as DNA, the CDR3 is TGTGCCAGCAGCCACCCCGGGAGGGAAGATTCACCCCTCCACTTT.

The J gene is TRBJ1-1, the V gene TRBV5-1; unclear D gene. The germline gives CDR1 SGHRS, CDR2 YFSETQ. V was shortened by 0 bases and J by 6 bases, with 12 bases between the two germline ends. The CDR3 has 14 amino acids. The CDR3 nucleotides read TGCGCCAGCAGCTTGGGAGGGCTGGACGCTGAAGCTTTCTTT. As protein: CASSLGGLDAEAFF.

CDR3 amino acids: CASSQSWRGGNTIYF. The CDR3 nucleotides are TGTGCCAGCAGCCAAAGTTGGAGGGGTGGAAACACCATATATTTT. The rearrangement joins TRBV3-1 (or the pseudogene TRBV3-2) to TRBJ1-3; D possibly corresponds to TRBD1 (5 bases). Trimming took 2 bases from V and 3 from J, leaving 11 bases between them. The CDR3 has 15 amino acids. Per the germline V gene, CDR1 is LGHDT and CDR2 is YNNKEL (reference sequence).

This chain connects TRBV27 to TRBJ2-4; 8 bases line up with TRBD1. V shed 5 bases, J shed 4 bases, and the junction held 4 bases outside the gene matches. The CDR3 consists of 14 residues. Germline CDR1 MNHEY, CDR2 SMNVEV (reference sequence). The CDR3 sequence is CASSPRDRKNIQYF. Written as DNA, the CDR3 is TGTGCCAGCAGTCCCCGGGACAGGAAAAACATTCAGTACTTC.

The chain uses TRBV28 and TRBJ1-5; D is undetermined. Per germline, CDR1 MDHEN and CDR2 SYDVKM. Trimming cost V 10 bases and J 0 bases, with 13 bases left between them. The CDR3 length is 14 residues. CDR3 region: CATVELYSNQPQHF. CDR3 nucleotides: TGTGCCACCGTCGAACTCTATAGCAATCAGCCCCAGCATTTT.

The V and J genes are TRBV19 and TRBJ1-4; TRBD1 agrees at 8 bases. The V gene end was trimmed by 3 bases and the J gene end by 7 bases; junction bases not matched to a gene: 10. The CDR3 contains 16 residues. CDR1 and CDR2 from the germline V gene are LNHDA and SQIVND (reference sequence). CDR3 DNA sequence: TGTGCCAGTAGTATTCAGATGCAGGGGGCGGGTGAAAAACTGTTTTTT. Translation: CASSIQMQGAGEKLFF.

V and J are TRBV2 and TRBJ2-2; TRBD2 agrees at 8 bases. V gave up 7 bases and J gave up 6 bases; unmatched junction bases: 4. CDR1 SNHLY and CDR2 FYNNEI come from the germline V gene. The CDR3 length is 13 residues. In nucleotides, the CDR3 is TGTGCCAGCAAACGGGAGGGCGCCGGGGAGCTGTTTTTT. Protein product: CASKREGAGELFF.

The J gene is TRBJ2-3, the V gene TRBV2; no firm D call. This CDR3 has 15 residues. V dropped 3 bases and J dropped 2 bases, with 12 bases sitting between them. Looked up from germline, CDR1 is SNHLY and CDR2 is FYNNEI. CDR3 in DNA: TGTGCCAGCAGTGAGGGTTGGGCGACCACAGATACGCAGTATTTT. Amino acid sequence: CASSEGWATTDTQYF.

The J gene is TRBJ2-1, the V gene TRBV18; D not certain. The CDR3 covers 12 residues. CDR1 and CDR2 (germline): KGHSH, LQKENI. Trimming removed 5 bases from V and 6 bases from J, with 8 bases in between. CDR3 DNA: TGTGCCAGCTCATCCAGAGGCAATGAGCAGTTCTTC. Translating gives CASSSRGNEQFF.

This rearrangement joins TRBV11-2 to TRBJ2-7; 7 nucleotides line up with TRBD1. After removal of 1 base from V and 6 bases from J, the junction contained 6 bases not matched to a gene. CDR1 is SGHAT and CDR2 is FQNNGV in the germline V gene. The CDR3 covers 14 residues. The CDR3 here is CASSLVRGKGEQYF. The CDR3 nucleotides are TGTGCCAGCAGCTTAGTCAGGGGGAAGGGCGAGCAGTACTTC.

The chain links TRBV28 to TRBJ1-2; TRBD1 might be the D (5 bases). Trimming took 7 bases from V and 3 from J, leaving 18 bases between them. Germline V CDR1 and CDR2: MDHEN, SYDVKM. The CDR3 loop spans 15 amino acids. The CDR3 coding sequence is TGTGCCAGCACCGGAGTTGGGCAGGGCGACTATGGCTACACCTTC. Translating it yields CASTGVGQGDYGYTF.

The chain recombines TRBV15 with TRBJ2-7; no clear D gene. The CDR3 spans 15 residues. The V and J ends lost 5 bases and 4 bases respectively, with 18 bases between them. Germline CDR1 reads LNHNV; CDR2 reads YYDKDF (reference sequence). CDR3 sequence: CATSPSRSKPYEQYF. In DNA form, the CDR3 reads TGTGCCACCAGCCCCTCAAGGAGCAAGCCGTACGAGCAGTACTTC.

This clone was seen only a few times. The chain couples TRBV30 to TRBJ1-3, with 8 bases identical to TRBD1. Germline V gene lookup returns CDR1 GTSNPN and CDR2 SVGIG (reference sequence). V trimming: 3 bases; J trimming: 5 bases; junction bases outside the gene matches: 6. The CDR3 consists of 14 residues. CDR3 protein: CAWSGQGTRNTIYF. The CDR3 DNA is TGTGCCTGGAGCGGACAGGGCACTCGAAACACCATATATTTT.

DNA of the CDR3: TGTGCCAGCAGTAACCCAGGGGGAACGAACGAGCAGTACTTC. The encoded protein is CASSNPGGTNEQYF. The chain recombines TRBV6-2 or TRBV6-3 with TRBJ2-7, with 7 positions matching TRBD1. Germline V gives CDR1 MNHEY, CDR2 SVGEGT. J lost 5 bases, V lost 5 bases, and 9 bases had no gene match. This CDR3 has 14 residues.

V usage is TRBV7-2 and J usage is TRBJ2-5; D not certain. Germline V gives CDR1 SGHTA, CDR2 FQGNSA. The CDR3 sequence is 14 residues long. Trimming removed 3 bases at V and 0 bases at J, with 8 bases between. CDR3 bases: TGTGCCAGCAGCTTTTTTTACAACCAAGAGACCCAGTACTTC. Translating it yields CASSFFYNQETQYF.

The chain has TRBV11-2 and TRBJ1-5; the match to TRBD1 covers 8 bases. The CDR3 length is 15 residues. The J segment lost 2 bases and the V segment lost 5 bases, leaving 5 bases of the junction unmatched. CDR1 and CDR2 from the germline V gene are SGHAT and FQNNGV. CDR3 sequence: CASSPSTGGNQPQHF. The CDR3 DNA is TGTGCCAGCAGCCCATCGACAGGGGGCAATCAGCCCCAGCATTTT.

This CDR3 is CASSSGTGGEKLFF. Here the CDR3 DNA reads TGTGCCAGCAGCTCCGGGACAGGTGGTGAAAAACTGTTTTTT. The chain links TRBV7-9 to TRBJ1-4, with TRBD1 matching over 8 bases. The ends lost 4 bases at V and 7 bases at J; junction bases unmatched: 5. The CDR3 runs 14 residues. Per germline, CDR1 SEHNR and CDR2 FQNEAQ (reference sequence). Drawing the rest from reference TRBV7-9 and TRBJ1-4, the complete variable domain is DTGVSQNPRHKITKRGQNVTFRCDPISEHNRLYWYRQTLGQGPEFLTYFQNEAQLEKSRLLSDRFSAERPKGSFSTLEIQRTEQGDSAMYLCASSSGTGGEKLFFGSGTQLSVL.

The chain carries TRBV28 and TRBJ1-5; D is undetermined. CDR3 length: 16 amino acids. Trimming left V 1 base short and J 2 bases short, with 12 bases between. CDR1 is MDHEN, CDR2 SYDVKM, per germline. CDR3 residues: CASSLSGVWGNQPQHF. In DNA form, the CDR3 reads TGTGCCAGCAGTTTATCCGGGGTTTGGGGCAATCAGCCCCAGCATTTT.

The chain links TRBV30 to TRBJ2-7, with 7 bases lining up with TRBD2. V was clipped by 3 bases and J by 8 bases; unmatched bases: 13. The CDR3 runs to 14 residues. Looked up from germline, CDR1 is GTSNPN and CDR2 is SVGIG (reference sequence). DNA of the CDR3: TGTGCCTGGAGGGAAGGCTCCGGACTAGTCAAGCAGTACTTC. This sequence encodes CAWREGSGLVKQYF.

The V gene is TRBV18, the J gene TRBJ1-2, with 9 nucleotides matching TRBD1. The CDR3 length is 16 residues. In germline, CDR1 is KGHSH, CDR2 LQKENI. V lost 5 bases, J lost 3 bases, and 10 bases stayed unmatched. The CDR3 region is CASSASGQGFDYGYTF. CDR3 DNA: TGTGCCAGCTCAGCATCGGGACAGGGATTCGACTATGGCTACACCTTC.

The chain joins TRBV7-6 to TRBJ1-3; the match to TRBD1 covers 9 bases. With 5 bases clipped from V and 0 bases from J, the junction kept 8 bases outside the gene matches. The CDR3 extends over 17 amino acids. Per germline, CDR1 SGHVS and CDR2 FNYEAQ. The CDR3 here is CASSPQTGGISGNTIYF. Written as DNA, the CDR3 is TGTGCCAGCAGCCCTCAGACAGGGGGGATCTCTGGAAACACCATATATTTT.

The chain joins TRBV13 to TRBJ2-2; 15 bases agree with TRBD2. V gave up 5 bases and J gave up 5 bases; unmatched junction bases: 9. This CDR3 region has 18 residues. Germline assignment: CDR1 PRHDT and CDR2 FYEKMQ (reference sequence). The CDR3, as DNA: TGTGCCAGCAGCCCCCTCGGACTAGCGGGAGGGTGGACCGGGGAGCTGTTTTTT. It specifies CASSPLGLAGGWTGELFF.

J is TRBJ2-7 and V is TRBV28; D may be TRBD2 (6 bases). The CDR3 has 16 residues. Trimming pared 5 bases from V and 3 bases from J, leaving 20 bases between. CDR1 is MDHEN, CDR2 SYDVKM, per germline. CDR3 sequence (DNA): TGTGCCAGCAGTGAATGGGGGGAAAAGGCACTCTACGAGCAGTACTTC. This codes for CASSEWGEKALYEQYF.